The 9 T cell receptor beta chains below all came from one sample that was sequenced in a study of Graves' ophthalmopathy and Graves' hyperthyroidism. The TCR beta CDR3 regions underwent amplification from RNA transcripts. Second-round multiplex PCR came after a first-round RT-PCR that employed HTBI primers. TCRdb ran MiXCR on the multiplex PCR reads and lists one entry per CDR3 protein. The sample has almost 750,000 distinct CDR3 sequences, roughly two fifths seen once. Sequences were obtained from peripheral blood. These receptors all stem from an adult man with Graves' ophthalmopathy.

The chain combines TRBV7-8 with TRBJ2-7; D is perhaps TRBD1 or TRBD2 (5 bases each). Germline V lookup: CDR1 SGHVS, CDR2 FQNEAQ. The CDR3 loop spans 13 amino acids. V lost 3 bases to trimming and J lost 3 bases, with 9 bases between them. CDR3 sequence (DNA): TGTGCCAGCAGCTTCAGGGAGTTCTACGAGCAGTACTTC. Translating gives CASSFREFYEQYF.

The rearrangement joins TRBV12-3 or TRBV12-4 to TRBJ1-4; TRBD1 matches 8 bases. This CDR3 has 15 amino acids. With 6 bases clipped from V and 7 bases from J, the junction kept 10 bases outside the gene matches. DNA of the CDR3: TGTGCCAGCAGCACCCCACAGGGGGACGGTGAAAAACTGTTTTTT. It specifies CASSTPQGDGEKLFF.

The CDR3 protein is CASSRDRVAYGYTF. The DNA of the CDR3 is TGTGCCAGCAGTCGGGACAGGGTTGCCTATGGCTACACCTTC. The chain uses TRBV7-8 and TRBJ1-2; TRBD1 matches at 9 bases. The length of the CDR3 is 14 residues. The junction had 6 bases not matched to a gene; V was cut back by 6 bases and J by 4 bases. Germline V lookup: CDR1 SGHVS, CDR2 FQNEAQ.

This clonotype showed up many times. The genes are TRBV20-1 and TRBJ2-5, with D unclear. Germline loops: CDR1 DFQATT, CDR2 SNEGSKA (reference sequence). This CDR3 contains 11 residues. V lost 1 base and J lost 5, with 5 bases in between. CDR3 residues: CSARGWETQYF. The CDR3 DNA sequence: TGCAGTGCTAGAGGATGGGAGACCCAGTACTTC.

As concerns this clonotype: One end of the junction fails to match germline, which may point to a read error. The V gene is TRBV24-1, the J gene TRBJ1-5, with D possibly being TRBD1 (6 bases). The CDR3 is 16 residues long. The V gene's germline CDR1 is KGHDR and CDR2 SFDVKD. CDR3 sequence: CASSDPGQGRNQPQHF. The CDR3 bases are TGTGCCAGCAGTGACCCCGGGCAGGGGCGCAATCAGCCCCAGCATTTT.

This chain links TRBV2 with TRBJ2-7; possibly TRBD1 for D (6 bases). The DNA end is more similar to TRBJ2-1, so the J call may be wrong. CDR1 is SNHLY, CDR2 FYNNEI, per germline. The CDR3 runs to 14 residues. In DNA form, the CDR3 reads TGTGCCAGCAGACAGGGCAGCTCCTACAATGAGCAGTTCTTC. It is translated as CASRQGSSYNEQFF.

The chain links TRBV2 to TRBJ1-1, with D possibly being TRBD1 (6 bases). The CDR3 is 16 amino acids. Trimming removed 8 bases at V and 4 bases at J, with 23 bases between. Germline values: CDR1 SNHLY, CDR2 FYNNEI. CDR3 amino acids: CASSPLRQAMSTEAFF. CDR3 bases: TGTGCCAGCTCACCACTCAGACAGGCCATGAGCACTGAAGCTTTCTTT.

This clonotype was seen many times. The rearrangement joins TRBV10-2 to TRBJ2-3; TRBD1 or TRBD2 may be the D gene (5 bases each). The CDR3 has 15 residues. V was trimmed by 2 bases and J by 4 bases, leaving 13 bases between them. CDR1 WSHSY and CDR2 SAAADI come from the germline V gene. CDR3 nucleotide sequence: TGCGCCAGCAGTGAGAACAGGAGGCTTTCAGATACGCAGTATTTT. Translated, it gives CASSENRRLSDTQYF.

Only a few counts were recorded for this clonotype. The V and J genes are TRBV13 and TRBJ1-3; D is perhaps TRBD1 (6 bases). Between the trimmed V and J ends, which lost 3 bases and 0 bases, there was a span of 15 bases. This CDR3 comprises 17 residues. Germline values: CDR1 PRHDT, CDR2 FYEKMQ (reference sequence). The CDR3 spells CASSFSETGLSGNTIYF. CDR3 nucleotide sequence: TGTGCCAGCAGCTTTTCAGAGACAGGCCTCTCTGGAAACACCATATATTTT.